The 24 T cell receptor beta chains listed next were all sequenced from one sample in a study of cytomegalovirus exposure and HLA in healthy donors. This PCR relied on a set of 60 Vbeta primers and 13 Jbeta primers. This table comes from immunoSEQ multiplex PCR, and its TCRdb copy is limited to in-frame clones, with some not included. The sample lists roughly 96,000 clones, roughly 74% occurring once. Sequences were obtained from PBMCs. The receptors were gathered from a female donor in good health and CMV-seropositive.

The CDR3 region is CSARVYYEQYF. For the CDR3, the DNA is TGCAGTGCTAGAGTGTATTACGAGCAGTACTTC. This chain links TRBV20-1 with TRBJ2-7, with no clear D. V was trimmed by 1 base and J by 4 bases, leaving 5 bases between them. CDR3 length equals 11 residues. Germline V gene sequence: CDR1 DFQATT, CDR2 SNEGSKA (reference sequence).

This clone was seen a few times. The CDR3 nucleotides read TGCGCCAGCAGCCAACCAATCTCTGGGGCCAACGTCCTGACTTTC. Translating gives CASSQPISGANVLTF. This sequence joins TRBV4-1 and TRBJ2-6; D is unclear. V lost 2 bases and J 0 bases, leaving 5 bases between the germline ends. The CDR3 length is 15 residues. Germline assignment: CDR1 MGHRA and CDR2 YSYEKL.

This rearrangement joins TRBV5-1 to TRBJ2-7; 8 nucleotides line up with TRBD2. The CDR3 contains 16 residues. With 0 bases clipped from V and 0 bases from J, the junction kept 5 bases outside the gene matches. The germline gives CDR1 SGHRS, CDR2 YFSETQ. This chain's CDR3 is CASSLAERGSSYEQYF. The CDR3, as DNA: TGCGCCAGCAGCTTGGCCGAGCGGGGGAGCTCCTACGAGCAGTACTTC.

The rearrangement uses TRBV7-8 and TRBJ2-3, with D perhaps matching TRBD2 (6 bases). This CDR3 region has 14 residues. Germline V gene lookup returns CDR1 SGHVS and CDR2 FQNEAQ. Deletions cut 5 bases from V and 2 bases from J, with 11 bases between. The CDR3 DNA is TGTGCCAGCAGCCCGGGGGAGTTCACAGATACGCAGTATTTT. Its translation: CASSPGEFTDTQYF. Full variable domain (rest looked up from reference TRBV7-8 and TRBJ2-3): GAGVSQSPRYKVAKRGQDVALRCDPISGHVSLFWYQQALGQGPEFLTYFQNEAQLDKSGLPSDRFFAERPEGSVSTLKIQRTQQEDSAVYLCASSPGEFTDTQYFGPGTRLTVL.

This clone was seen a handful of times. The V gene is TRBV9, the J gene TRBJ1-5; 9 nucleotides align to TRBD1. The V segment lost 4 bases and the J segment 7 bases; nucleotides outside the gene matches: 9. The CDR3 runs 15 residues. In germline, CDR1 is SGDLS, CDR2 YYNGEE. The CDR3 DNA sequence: TGTGCCAGCAGCACTGGACAGGGGCCGCGACAGCCCCAGCATTTT. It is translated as CASSTGQGPRQPQHF.

CDR3: CASSPRDFTYEQYF. In DNA, the CDR3 is TGTGCCAGCAGCCCAAGGGACTTCACCTACGAGCAGTACTTC. J is TRBJ2-7 and V is TRBV7-9; possible D gene TRBD2, 6 bases. The CDR3 runs 14 residues. Per the germline V gene, CDR1 is SEHNR and CDR2 is FQNEAQ (reference sequence). Trimming stripped 5 bases from V and 2 bases from J, with 13 bases between.

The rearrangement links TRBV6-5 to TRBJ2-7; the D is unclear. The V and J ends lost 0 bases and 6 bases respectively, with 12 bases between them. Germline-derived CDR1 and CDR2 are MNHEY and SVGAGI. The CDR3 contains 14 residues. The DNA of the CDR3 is TGTGCCAGCAGTTACTCGATTCTAGGTTCCGAGCAGTACTTC. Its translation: CASSYSILGSEQYF.

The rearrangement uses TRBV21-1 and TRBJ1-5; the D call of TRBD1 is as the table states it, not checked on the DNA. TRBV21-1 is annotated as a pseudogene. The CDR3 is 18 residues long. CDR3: CASSKSGQGIIGNQPQHF. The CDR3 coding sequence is TGTGCCAGCAGCAAATCGGGACAGGGGATTATAGGCAATCAGCCCCAGCATTTT.

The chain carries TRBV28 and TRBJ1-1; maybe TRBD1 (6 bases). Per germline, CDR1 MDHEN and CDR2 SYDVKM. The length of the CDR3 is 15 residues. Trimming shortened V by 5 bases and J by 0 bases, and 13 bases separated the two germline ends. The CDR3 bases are TGTGCCAGCAGTGGGCCGGGACAAATGAACACTGAAGCTTTCTTT. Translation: CASSGPGQMNTEAFF.

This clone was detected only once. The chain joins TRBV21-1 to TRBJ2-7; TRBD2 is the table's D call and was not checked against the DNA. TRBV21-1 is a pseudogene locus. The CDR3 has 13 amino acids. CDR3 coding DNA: TGTGCCAGCAGCAGGTCCTATATCTACGAGCAGTACTTC. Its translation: CASSRSYIYEQYF.

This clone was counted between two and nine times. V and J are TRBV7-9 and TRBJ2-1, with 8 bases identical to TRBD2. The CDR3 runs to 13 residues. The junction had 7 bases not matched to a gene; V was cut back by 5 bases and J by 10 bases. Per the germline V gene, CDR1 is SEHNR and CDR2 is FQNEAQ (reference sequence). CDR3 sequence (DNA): TGTGCCAGCAGCCCAGCGGGGGCCTTGGAGCAGTTCTTC. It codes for CASSPAGALEQFF.

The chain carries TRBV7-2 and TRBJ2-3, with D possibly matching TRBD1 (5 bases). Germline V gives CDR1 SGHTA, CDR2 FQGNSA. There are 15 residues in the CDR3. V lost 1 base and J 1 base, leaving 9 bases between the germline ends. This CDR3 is CASSLGSRGTDTQYF. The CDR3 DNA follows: TGTGCCAGCAGCTTAGGGTCCAGGGGCACAGATACGCAGTATTTT. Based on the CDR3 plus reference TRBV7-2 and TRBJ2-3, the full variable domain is GAGVSQSPSNKVTEKGKDVELRCDPISGHTALYWYRQSLGQGLEFLIYFQGNSAPDKSGLPSDRFSAERTGGSVSTLTIQRTQQEDSAVYLCASSLGSRGTDTQYFGPGTRLTVL.

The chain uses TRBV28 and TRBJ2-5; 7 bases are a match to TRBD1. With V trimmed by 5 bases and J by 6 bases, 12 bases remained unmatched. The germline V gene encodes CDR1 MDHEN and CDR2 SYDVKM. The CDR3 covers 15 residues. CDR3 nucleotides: TGTGCCAGCAGTCCCTCGACAGGGTACTTGCAGACCCAGTACTTC. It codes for CASSPSTGYLQTQYF.

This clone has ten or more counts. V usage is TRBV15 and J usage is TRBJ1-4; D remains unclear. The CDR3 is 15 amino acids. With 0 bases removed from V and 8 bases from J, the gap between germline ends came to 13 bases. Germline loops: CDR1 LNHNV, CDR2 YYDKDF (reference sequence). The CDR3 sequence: CATSRDGGPQEKLFF. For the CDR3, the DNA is TGTGCCACCAGCAGAGATGGAGGGCCCCAAGAAAAACTGTTTTTT.

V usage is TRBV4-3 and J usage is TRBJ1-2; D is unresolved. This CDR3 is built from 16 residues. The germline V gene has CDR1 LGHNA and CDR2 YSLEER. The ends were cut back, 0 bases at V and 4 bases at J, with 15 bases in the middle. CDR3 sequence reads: CASSQDSGETIYGYTF. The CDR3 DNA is TGCGCCAGCAGCCAAGATAGCGGGGAAACTATCTATGGCTACACCTTC.

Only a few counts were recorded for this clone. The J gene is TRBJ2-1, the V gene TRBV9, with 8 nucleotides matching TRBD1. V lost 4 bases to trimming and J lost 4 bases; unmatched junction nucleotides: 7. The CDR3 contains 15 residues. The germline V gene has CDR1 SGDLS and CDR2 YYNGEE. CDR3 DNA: TGTGCCAGCAGCTTTAGACAGGGGAGTTACAATGAGCAGTTCTTC. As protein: CASSFRQGSYNEQFF.

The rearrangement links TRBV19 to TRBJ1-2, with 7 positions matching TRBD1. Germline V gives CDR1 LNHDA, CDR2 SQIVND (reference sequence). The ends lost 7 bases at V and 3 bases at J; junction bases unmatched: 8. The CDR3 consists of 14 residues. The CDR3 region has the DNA TGTGCCAGTAACACAGGGGACGGCTACTATGGCTACACCTTC. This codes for CASNTGDGYYGYTF.

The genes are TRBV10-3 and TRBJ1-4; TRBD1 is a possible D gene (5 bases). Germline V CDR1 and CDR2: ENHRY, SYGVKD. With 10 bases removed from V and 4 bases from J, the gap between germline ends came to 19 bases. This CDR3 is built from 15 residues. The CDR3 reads CATTRGGVGNEKLFF. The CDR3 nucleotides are TGTGCCACCACTCGGGGGGGAGTGGGTAATGAAAAACTGTTTTTT.

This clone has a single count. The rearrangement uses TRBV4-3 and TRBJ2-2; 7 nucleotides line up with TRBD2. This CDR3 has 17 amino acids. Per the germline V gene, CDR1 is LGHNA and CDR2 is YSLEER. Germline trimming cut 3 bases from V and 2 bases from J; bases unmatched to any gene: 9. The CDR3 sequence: CASSHSGGSLNTGELFF. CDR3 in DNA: TGCGCCAGCAGCCATTCGGGCGGGAGCCTCAACACCGGGGAGCTGTTTTTT.

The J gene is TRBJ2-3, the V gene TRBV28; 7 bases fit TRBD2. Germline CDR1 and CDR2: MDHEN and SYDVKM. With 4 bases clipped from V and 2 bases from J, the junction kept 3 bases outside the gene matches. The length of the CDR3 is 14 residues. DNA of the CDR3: TGTGCCAGCAGTTCTAGCGGATTCACAGATACGCAGTATTTT. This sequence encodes CASSSSGFTDTQYF. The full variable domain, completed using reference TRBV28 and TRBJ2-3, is DVKVTQSSRYLVKRTGEKVFLECVQDMDHENMFWYRQDPGLGLRLIYFSYDVKMKEKGDIPEGYSVSREKKERFSLILESASTNQTSMYLCASSSSGFTDTQYFGPGTRLTVL.

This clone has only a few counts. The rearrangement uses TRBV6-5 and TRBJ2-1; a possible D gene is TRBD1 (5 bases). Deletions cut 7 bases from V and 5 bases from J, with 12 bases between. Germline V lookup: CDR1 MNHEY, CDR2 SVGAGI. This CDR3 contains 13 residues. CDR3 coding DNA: TGTGCCAGCAAAGAACCAGGGCACAATGAGCAGTTCTTC. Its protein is CASKEPGHNEQFF.

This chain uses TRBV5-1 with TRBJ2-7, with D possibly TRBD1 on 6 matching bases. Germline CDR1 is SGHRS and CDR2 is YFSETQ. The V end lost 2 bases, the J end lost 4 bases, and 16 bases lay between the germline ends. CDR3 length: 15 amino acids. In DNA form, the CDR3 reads TGCGCCAGCAGCTTAGGGACAAGCTCCTTATACGAGCAGTACTTC. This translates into CASSLGTSSLYEQYF.

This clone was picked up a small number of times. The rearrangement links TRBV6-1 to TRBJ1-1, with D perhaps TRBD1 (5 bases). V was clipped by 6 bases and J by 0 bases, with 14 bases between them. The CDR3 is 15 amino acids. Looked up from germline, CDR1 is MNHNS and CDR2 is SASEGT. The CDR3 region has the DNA TGTGCCAGCAGATGGGGGGGGACTGTGAACACTGAAGCTTTCTTT. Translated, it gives CASRWGGTVNTEAFF.

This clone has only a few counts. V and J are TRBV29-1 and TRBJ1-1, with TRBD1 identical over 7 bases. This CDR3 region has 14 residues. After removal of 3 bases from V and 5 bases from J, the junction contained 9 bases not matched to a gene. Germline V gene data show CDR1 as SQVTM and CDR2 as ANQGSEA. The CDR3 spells CSVDVDRERTEAFF. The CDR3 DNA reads TGCAGCGTTGACGTCGACAGGGAAAGGACTGAAGCTTTCTTT.